This T cell receptor (beta chain) was retrieved from a study of shared clonotypes between healthy human individuals. This clone appeared a single time. The CDR3 is made up of 11 amino acids. The germline V gene has CDR1 DFQATT and CDR2 SNEGSKA (reference sequence). V dropped 1 base and J dropped 7 bases, with 4 bases sitting between them. Several immunoSEQ plates received, in even portions, the genomic DNA of each subset. Profiled with immunoSEQ multiplex PCR; TCRdb holds only in-frame clones, not every one. The sample has some 500,000 clones; approximately 94% are singletons. The source is a woman aged 25 to 39 in good health. Sequencing was done on a sample of naive CD4+ T cells sorted from blood. As for subset: CD45RA+ positively selected. The V call is TRBV20-1, the J call TRBJ1-4; D gene uncertain. CDR3 loop: CSARVSEKLFF. The CDR3 nucleotides are TGCAGTGCTAGAGTGTCTGAAAAACTGTTTTTT.